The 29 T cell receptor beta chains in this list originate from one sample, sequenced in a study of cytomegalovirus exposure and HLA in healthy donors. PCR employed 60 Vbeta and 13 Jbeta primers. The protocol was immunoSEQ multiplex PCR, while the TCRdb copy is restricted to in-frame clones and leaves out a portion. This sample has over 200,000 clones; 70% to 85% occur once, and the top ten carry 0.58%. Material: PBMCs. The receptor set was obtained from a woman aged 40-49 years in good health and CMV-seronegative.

In nucleotides, the CDR3 is TGTGCCATCAGTGAGGGTCCCGGGGAACCGGTGGATACGCAGTATTTT. Protein product: CAISEGPGEPVDTQYF. The chain joins TRBV10-3 to TRBJ2-3; tentatively, D is TRBD2 (5 bases). Germline V CDR1 and CDR2: ENHRY, SYGVKD. The CDR3 extends over 16 amino acids. Trimming removed 2 bases from V and 6 bases from J, with 18 bases in between.

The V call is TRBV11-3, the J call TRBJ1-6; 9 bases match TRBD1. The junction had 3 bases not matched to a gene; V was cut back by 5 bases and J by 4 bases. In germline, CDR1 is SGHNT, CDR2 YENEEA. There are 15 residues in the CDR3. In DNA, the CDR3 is TGTGCCAGCAGCCACGGACAGGGGTATAATTCACCCCTCCACTTT. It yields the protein CASSHGQGYNSPLHF.

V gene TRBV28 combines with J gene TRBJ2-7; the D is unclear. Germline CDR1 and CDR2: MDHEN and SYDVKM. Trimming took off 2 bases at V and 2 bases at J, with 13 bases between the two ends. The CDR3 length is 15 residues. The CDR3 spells CASSLGGQKTYEQYF. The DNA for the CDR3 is TGTGCCAGCAGTTTAGGTGGGCAGAAGACCTACGAGCAGTACTTC.

As DNA, the CDR3 is TGTGCCAGTAGTATTTCGCGGGGGGCCCCCGGGGAGCTGTTTTTT. It translates to CASSISRGAPGELFF. The J gene is TRBJ2-2, the V gene TRBV19, with 8 positions matching TRBD2. The CDR3 sequence is 15 residues long. The germline V gene encodes CDR1 LNHDA and CDR2 SQIVND (reference sequence). J lost 6 bases, V lost 3 bases, and 6 bases had no gene match.

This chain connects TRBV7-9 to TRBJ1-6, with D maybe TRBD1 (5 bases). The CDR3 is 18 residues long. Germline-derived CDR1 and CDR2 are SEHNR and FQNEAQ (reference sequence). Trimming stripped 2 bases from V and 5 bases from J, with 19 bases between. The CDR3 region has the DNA TGTGCCAGCAGCTTAATGAGTACCCACAGGTCGCATAATTCACCCCTCCACTTT. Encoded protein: CASSLMSTHRSHNSPLHF.

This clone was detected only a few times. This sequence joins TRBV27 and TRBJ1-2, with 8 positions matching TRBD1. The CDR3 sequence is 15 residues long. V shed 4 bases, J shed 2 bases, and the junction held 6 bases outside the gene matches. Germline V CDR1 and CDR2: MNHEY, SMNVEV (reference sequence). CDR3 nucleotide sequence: TGTGCCAGCAGTTCCGGACAGGGTTGGAACTATGGCTACACCTTC. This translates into CASSSGQGWNYGYTF.

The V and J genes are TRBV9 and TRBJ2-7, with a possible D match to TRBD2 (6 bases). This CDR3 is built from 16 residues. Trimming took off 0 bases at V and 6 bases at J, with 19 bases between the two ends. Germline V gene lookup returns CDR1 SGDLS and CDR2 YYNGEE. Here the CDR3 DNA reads TGTGCCAGCAGCGTAGGACGGGGGTCCTTATTAGGCGAGCAGTACTTC. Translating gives CASSVGRGSLLGEQYF.

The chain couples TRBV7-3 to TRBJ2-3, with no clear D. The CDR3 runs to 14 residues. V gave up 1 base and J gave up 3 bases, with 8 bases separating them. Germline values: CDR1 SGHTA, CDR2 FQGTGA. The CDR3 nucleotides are TGTGCCAGCAGCTTAAGTCGTGTTACAGATACGCAGTATTTT. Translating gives CASSLSRVTDTQYF.

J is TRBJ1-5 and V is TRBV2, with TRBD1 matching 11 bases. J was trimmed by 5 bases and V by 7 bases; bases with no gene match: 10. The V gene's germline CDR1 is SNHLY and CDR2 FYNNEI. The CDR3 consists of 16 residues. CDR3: CASTRYWDRGDQPQHF. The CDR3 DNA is TGTGCCAGCACACGCTATTGGGACAGGGGGGATCAGCCCCAGCATTTT.

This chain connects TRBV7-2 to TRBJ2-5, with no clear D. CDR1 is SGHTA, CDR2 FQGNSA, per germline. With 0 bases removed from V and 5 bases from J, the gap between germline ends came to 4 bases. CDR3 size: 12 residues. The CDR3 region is CASSLAQETQYF. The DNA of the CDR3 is TGTGCCAGCAGCTTAGCGCAGGAGACCCAGTACTTC.

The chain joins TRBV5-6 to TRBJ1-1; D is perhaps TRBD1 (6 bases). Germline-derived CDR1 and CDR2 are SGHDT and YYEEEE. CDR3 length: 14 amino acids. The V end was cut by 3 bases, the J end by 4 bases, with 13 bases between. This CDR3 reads CASSWVDRPTEAFF. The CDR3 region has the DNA TGTGCCAGCAGCTGGGTTGACAGGCCCACTGAAGCTTTCTTT.

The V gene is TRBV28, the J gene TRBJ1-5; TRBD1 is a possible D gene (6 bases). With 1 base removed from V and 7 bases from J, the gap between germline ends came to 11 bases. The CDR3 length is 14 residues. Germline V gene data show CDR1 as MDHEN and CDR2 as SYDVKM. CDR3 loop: CASSLYTQGQPQHF. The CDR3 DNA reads TGTGCCAGCAGTTTATATACCCAGGGGCAGCCCCAGCATTTT.

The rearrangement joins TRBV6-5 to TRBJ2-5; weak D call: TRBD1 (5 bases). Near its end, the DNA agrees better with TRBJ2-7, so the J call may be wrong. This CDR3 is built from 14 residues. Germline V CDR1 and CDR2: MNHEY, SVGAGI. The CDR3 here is CASSYWGRDYEQYF. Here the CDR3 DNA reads TGTGCCAGCAGTTATTGGGGCAGGGACTACGAGCAGTACTTC.

The CDR3 here is CASSLAASSLADTQYF. Here the CDR3 DNA reads TGCGCCAGCAGCTTGGCGGCTAGCTCTCTGGCAGATACGCAGTATTTT. This chain uses TRBV5-1 with TRBJ2-3, with D possibly matching TRBD2 (5 bases). Germline V gives CDR1 SGHRS, CDR2 YFSETQ. The CDR3 runs 16 residues. The V end lost 0 bases, the J end lost 4 bases, and 15 bases lay between the germline ends.

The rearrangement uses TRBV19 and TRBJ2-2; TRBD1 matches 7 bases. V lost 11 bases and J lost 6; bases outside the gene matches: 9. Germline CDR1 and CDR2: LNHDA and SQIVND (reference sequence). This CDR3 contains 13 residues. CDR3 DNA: TGTGCCGGCAGACAGGGATCGGCCGGGGAGCTGTTTTTT. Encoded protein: CAGRQGSAGELFF.

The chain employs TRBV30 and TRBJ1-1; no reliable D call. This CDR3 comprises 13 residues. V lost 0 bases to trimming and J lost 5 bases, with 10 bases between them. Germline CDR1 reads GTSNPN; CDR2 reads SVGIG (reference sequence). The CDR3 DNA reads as TGTGCCTGGAGTGTTTCAGGTGGAACTGAAGCTTTCTTT. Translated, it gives CAWSVSGGTEAFF.

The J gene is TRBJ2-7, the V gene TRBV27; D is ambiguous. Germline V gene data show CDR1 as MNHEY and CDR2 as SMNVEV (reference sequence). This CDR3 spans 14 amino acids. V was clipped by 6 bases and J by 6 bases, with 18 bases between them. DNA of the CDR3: TGTGCCAGCAGACTGCACCCGGTCGGCGGCGAGCAGTACTTC. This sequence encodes CASRLHPVGGEQYF.

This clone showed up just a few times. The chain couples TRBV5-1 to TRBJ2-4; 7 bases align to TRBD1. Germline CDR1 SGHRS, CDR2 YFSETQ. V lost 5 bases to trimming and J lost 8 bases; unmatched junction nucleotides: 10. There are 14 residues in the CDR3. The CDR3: CASSRQGRVDIQYF. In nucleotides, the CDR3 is TGCGCCAGCAGTCGACAGGGAAGGGTAGACATTCAGTACTTC.

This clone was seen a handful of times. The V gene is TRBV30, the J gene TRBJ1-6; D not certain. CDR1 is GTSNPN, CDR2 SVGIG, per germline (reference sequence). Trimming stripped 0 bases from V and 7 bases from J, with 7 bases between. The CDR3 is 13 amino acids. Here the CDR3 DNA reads TGTGCCTGGAGTGTACCAGGCAATTCACCCCTCCACTTT. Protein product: CAWSVPGNSPLHF.

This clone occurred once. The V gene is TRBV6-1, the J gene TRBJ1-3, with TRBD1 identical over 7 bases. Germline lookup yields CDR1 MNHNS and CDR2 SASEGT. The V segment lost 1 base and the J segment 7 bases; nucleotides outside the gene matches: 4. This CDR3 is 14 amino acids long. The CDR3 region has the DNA TGTGCCAGCAGTGAAGTGGGACAGCCGAACACCATATATTTT. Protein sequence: CASSEVGQPNTIYF.

The CDR3 DNA sequence: TGCGCCAGCAGCCGACAGTCCTCCTACAATGAGCAGTTCTTC. Its translation is CASSRQSSYNEQFF. The V and J genes are TRBV4-3 and TRBJ2-1; possibly TRBD1 for D (5 bases). V lost 4 bases to trimming and J lost 0 bases, with 7 bases between them. CDR1 and CDR2 from the germline V gene are LGHNA and YSLEER. This CDR3 spans 14 amino acids.

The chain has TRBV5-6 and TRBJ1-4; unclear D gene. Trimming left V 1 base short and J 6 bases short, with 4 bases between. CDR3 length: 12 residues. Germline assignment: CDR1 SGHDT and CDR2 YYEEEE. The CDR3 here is CASSLSDEKLFF. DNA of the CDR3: TGTGCCAGCAGCTTGTCTGATGAAAAACTGTTTTTT.

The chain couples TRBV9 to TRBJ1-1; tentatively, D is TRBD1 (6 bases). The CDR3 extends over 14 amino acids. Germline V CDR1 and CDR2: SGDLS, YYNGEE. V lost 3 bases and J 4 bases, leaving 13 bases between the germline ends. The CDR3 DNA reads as TGTGCCAGCAGCGGGACAGATTGGTCCACTGAAGCTTTCTTT. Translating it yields CASSGTDWSTEAFF.

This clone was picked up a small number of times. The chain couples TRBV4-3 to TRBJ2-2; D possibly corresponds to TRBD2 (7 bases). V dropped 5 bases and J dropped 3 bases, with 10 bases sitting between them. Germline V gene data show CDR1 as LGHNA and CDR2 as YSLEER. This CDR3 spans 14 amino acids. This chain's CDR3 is CASSGGADTGELFF. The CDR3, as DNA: TGCGCCAGCAGCGGGGGGGCCGACACCGGGGAGCTGTTTTTT.

CDR3 region: CASSARRGVADTQYF. As DNA, the CDR3 is TGTGCCAGCAGCGCCCGGCGGGGGGTGGCAGATACGCAGTATTTT. The rearrangement uses TRBV7-3 and TRBJ2-3; 8 bases are shared with TRBD2. V was pared by 5 bases and J by 4 bases, with 8 bases of the junction left unmatched. Germline CDR1 and CDR2: SGHTA and FQGTGA. This CDR3 comprises 15 residues.

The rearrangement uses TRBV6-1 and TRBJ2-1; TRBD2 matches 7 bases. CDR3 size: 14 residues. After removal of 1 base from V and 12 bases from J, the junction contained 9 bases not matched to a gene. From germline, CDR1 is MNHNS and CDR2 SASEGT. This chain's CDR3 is CASSEVQAGRVQFF. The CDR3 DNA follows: TGTGCCAGCAGTGAAGTTCAAGCTGGGAGGGTGCAGTTCTTC.

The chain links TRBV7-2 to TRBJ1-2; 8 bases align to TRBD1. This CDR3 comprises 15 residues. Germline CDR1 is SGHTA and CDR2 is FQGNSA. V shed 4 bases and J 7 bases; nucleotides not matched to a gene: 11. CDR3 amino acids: CASSSQARTGSGYTF. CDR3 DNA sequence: TGTGCCAGCAGCTCGCAAGCTCGGACAGGGTCTGGCTACACCTTC. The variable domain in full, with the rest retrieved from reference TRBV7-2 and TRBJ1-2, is GAGVSQSPSNKVTEKGKDVELRCDPISGHTALYWYRQSLGQGLEFLIYFQGNSAPDKSGLPSDRFSAERTGGSVSTLTIQRTQQEDSAVYLCASSSQARTGSGYTFGSGTRLTVV.

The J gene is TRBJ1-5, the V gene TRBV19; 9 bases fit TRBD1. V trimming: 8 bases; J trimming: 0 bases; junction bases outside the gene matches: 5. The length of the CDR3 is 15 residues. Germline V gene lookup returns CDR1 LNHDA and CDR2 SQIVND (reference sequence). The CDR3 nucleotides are TGTGCCAGTGACAGGGGGGGTTATAGCAATCAGCCCCAGCATTTT. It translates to CASDRGGYSNQPQHF.

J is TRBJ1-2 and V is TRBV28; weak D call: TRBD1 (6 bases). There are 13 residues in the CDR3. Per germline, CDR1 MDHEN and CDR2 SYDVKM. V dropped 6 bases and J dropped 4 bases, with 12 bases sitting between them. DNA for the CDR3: TGTGCCAGCAGACCCGGACAGTTCTATGGCTACACCTTC. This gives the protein CASRPGQFYGYTF.